Listed here are 26 T cell receptor beta chains from one sample, sequenced in a study of cytomegalovirus exposure and HLA in healthy donors (dated by TCRdb to 2016 to 2017). Libraries were made using the immunoSEQ multiplex PCR assay. A mixture of 60 forward primers for TCR Vbeta segments and 13 reverse primers for TCR Jbeta segments was used in the multiplex PCR. In its TCRdb copy, this immuneACCESS table keeps in-frame sequences only and misses some clones. Where compared with another copy, unresolved V genes explain less than half of these, and the others have no known cause. This sample has about 100,000 clones in its table, and 70% of those were observed once. Together, the top ten hold about a tenth of the sample. Sequencing was carried out using PBMCs. The receptors stem from a middle-aged man in good health and CMV-seropositive.

V is TRBV5-4 and J is TRBJ1-4; 7 nucleotides align to TRBD1. CDR1 is SGHNT and CDR2 is YYREEE in the germline V gene (reference sequence). The CDR3 covers 16 residues. V was clipped by 3 bases and J by 7 bases; unmatched bases: 12. This chain's CDR3 is CASSSGGRQGGEKLFF. CDR3 coding DNA: TGTGCCAGCAGCTCAGGGGGGAGGCAGGGAGGTGAAAAACTGTTTTTT.

In its sample, this clone was seen a few times. Other nucleotide sequences from this sample produce the same CDR3. The V call is TRBV19, the J call TRBJ1-1, with D maybe TRBD1 (6 bases). Germline V gene lookup returns CDR1 LNHDA and CDR2 SQIVND (reference sequence). The CDR3 loop spans 15 amino acids. The V end was cut by 7 bases, the J end by 1 base, with 16 bases between. CDR3 in DNA: TGTGCCAGTACCACCTCGGGCAGGGGGAACACTGAAGCTTTCTTT. Translation gives CASTTSGRGNTEAFF.

This clone has a single count. This sequence joins TRBV5-1 and TRBJ2-3; D gene ambiguous. Germline CDR1 is SGHRS and CDR2 is YFSETQ. V lost 5 bases to trimming and J lost 6 bases, with 7 bases between them. The CDR3 has 11 residues. This CDR3 is CASRTRDTQYF. CDR3 nucleotide sequence: TGCGCCAGCAGAACCCGGGATACGCAGTATTTT.

The chain employs TRBV10-3 and TRBJ1-1, with TRBD1 matching over 8 bases. CDR1 is ENHRY and CDR2 is SYGVKD in the germline V gene. There are 14 residues in the CDR3. V lost 7 bases to trimming and J lost 4 bases; unmatched junction nucleotides: 8. The CDR3 loop reads CAITGQGEGTEAFF. As DNA, the CDR3 is TGTGCCATCACCGGACAGGGCGAAGGCACTGAAGCTTTCTTT.

This chain uses TRBV23-1 with TRBJ2-1; D is unresolved. TRBV23-1 is designated an ORF whose function remains uncertain. This CDR3 spans 13 amino acids. Trimming took off 0 bases at V and 6 bases at J, with 6 bases between the two ends. Written as DNA, the CDR3 is TGCGCCAGCAGTCAATCTTGGGCCAATGAGCAGTTCTTC. Translated, it gives CASSQSWANEQFF.

The CDR3 nucleotides read TGCGCCAGCAGCCAAGCTAGCGGGGGGCAAGAGACCCAGTACTTC. It encodes CASSQASGGQETQYF. The chain combines TRBV4-3 with TRBJ2-5; 11 nucleotides agree with TRBD2. The CDR3 is 15 residues long. CDR1 is LGHNA, CDR2 YSLEER, per germline. With 1 base clipped from V and 2 bases from J, the junction kept 0 bases outside the gene matches.

V is TRBV27 and J is TRBJ1-2, with 10 positions matching TRBD1. V lost 5 bases and J lost 2; bases outside the gene matches: 14. Per the germline V gene, CDR1 is MNHEY and CDR2 is SMNVEV (reference sequence). This CDR3 has 18 amino acids. CDR3 loop: CASSPHWTGGGGNYGYTF. The CDR3 region has the DNA TGTGCCAGCAGTCCGCATTGGACAGGGGGAGGAGGGAACTATGGCTACACCTTC.

This chain links TRBV5-5 with TRBJ1-5, with TRBD1 matching 8 bases. The length of the CDR3 is 13 residues. The V segment lost 4 bases and the J segment 10 bases; nucleotides outside the gene matches: 7. From germline, CDR1 is SGHKS and CDR2 YYEKEE (reference sequence). CDR3 region: CASSVQGAGPQHF. CDR3 nucleotides: TGTGCCAGCAGCGTCCAGGGGGCGGGCCCCCAGCATTTT.

CDR3 nucleotide sequence: TGTGCCACCGGACAGGGGGCTAACTATGGCTACACCTTC. This translates into CATGQGANYGYTF. This chain links TRBV10-3 with TRBJ1-2; TRBD1 aligns across 10 bases. With V trimmed by 10 bases and J by 0 bases, 2 bases remained unmatched. The V gene's germline CDR1 is ENHRY and CDR2 SYGVKD. The CDR3 sequence is 13 residues long.

The genes are TRBV4-3 and TRBJ2-7; the D gene is possibly TRBD1 (6 bases). The germline V and J ends were trimmed by 4 bases and 2 bases, with 12 bases remaining between them. This CDR3 spans 14 amino acids. Germline CDR1 is LGHNA and CDR2 is YSLEER. For the CDR3, the DNA is TGCGCCAGCAGCCCACACGACAGGCCCTACGAGCAGTACTTC. It encodes CASSPHDRPYEQYF.

The chain couples TRBV29-1 to TRBJ2-1; D unresolved. This CDR3 contains 12 residues. V gave up 1 base and J gave up 7 bases, with 8 bases separating them. The germline V gene has CDR1 SQVTM and CDR2 ANQGSEA. The CDR3 here is CSVEGLVNEQFF. CDR3 bases: TGCAGCGTTGAAGGTCTAGTGAATGAGCAGTTCTTC.

This clone was picked up a small number of times. The chain joins TRBV4-1 to TRBJ2-1; the D gene is possibly TRBD2 (6 bases). The CDR3 has 15 residues. Trimming left V 2 bases short and J 4 bases short, with 12 bases between. The germline CDR1 and CDR2 sequences are MGHRA and YSYEKL. The CDR3 sequence: CASSQTGEVYNEQFF. Written as DNA, the CDR3 is TGCGCCAGCAGCCAAACGGGGGAAGTTTACAATGAGCAGTTCTTC.

The CDR3 reads CASSFQTAPDTQYF. The CDR3 DNA reads as TGTGCCAGCAGCTTCCAGACAGCTCCAGATACGCAGTATTTT. The rearrangement joins TRBV7-8 to TRBJ2-3; D may be TRBD1 (5 bases). Germline CDR1 is SGHVS and CDR2 is FQNEAQ. Trimming shortened V by 3 bases and J by 4 bases, and 11 bases separated the two germline ends. The CDR3 is 14 amino acids.

The chain employs TRBV25-1 and TRBJ1-1, with D hard to call. The CDR3 sequence is 12 residues long. In germline, CDR1 is MGHDK, CDR2 SYGVNS. The ends were cut back, 1 base at V and 6 bases at J, with 6 bases in the middle. DNA of the CDR3: TGTGCCAGCAGTGAATCTGAGCCTGAAGCTTTCTTT. The encoded protein is CASSESEPEAFF.

This clone was seen only a few times. V gene TRBV28 combines with J gene TRBJ1-2; a possible D gene is TRBD1 (6 bases). V lost 5 bases, J lost 4 bases, and 17 bases lay in between. The CDR3 loop spans 15 amino acids. Germline V gene data show CDR1 as MDHEN and CDR2 as SYDVKM. CDR3 amino acids: CASSPRGLVSYGYTF. In DNA form, the CDR3 reads TGTGCCAGCAGTCCCAGGGGATTAGTAAGCTATGGCTACACCTTC.

V usage is TRBV9 and J usage is TRBJ2-1; 8 bases match TRBD2. The V gene end was trimmed by 4 bases and the J gene end by 4 bases; junction bases not matched to a gene: 7. Germline lookup yields CDR1 SGDLS and CDR2 YYNGEE. This CDR3 region has 15 residues. The CDR3 sequence: CASSPGGTNYNEQFF. CDR3 DNA sequence: TGTGCCAGCAGCCCGGGGGGGACTAATTACAATGAGCAGTTCTTC.

This chain links TRBV4-1 with TRBJ1-1; 7 nucleotides match TRBD1. V trimming: 3 bases; J trimming: 1 base; junction bases outside the gene matches: 14. Germline V gene sequence: CDR1 MGHRA, CDR2 YSYEKL. This CDR3 contains 18 residues. The CDR3 DNA sequence: TGCGCCAGCAGCCACGTAGGTTTCGACAGGGAAGGGAACACTGAAGCTTTCTTT. It translates to CASSHVGFDREGNTEAFF.

J is TRBJ1-1 and V is TRBV5-8; maybe TRBD1 (5 bases). Germline V CDR1 and CDR2: SGHTS, YDEGEE. Between the trimmed V and J ends, which lost 2 bases and 1 base, there was a span of 9 bases. This CDR3 comprises 14 residues. CDR3 residues: CASSFQGSNTEAFF. DNA for the CDR3: TGTGCCAGCAGCTTCCAGGGTTCGAACACTGAAGCTTTCTTT.

This chain connects TRBV10-2 to TRBJ1-3; D may be TRBD1 (5 bases). V was shortened by 8 bases and J by 4 bases, with 18 bases between the two germline ends. Germline V CDR1 and CDR2: WSHSY, SAAADI. This CDR3 has 15 residues. The CDR3, as DNA: TGCGCCAGCGCCGGGGGTGCAGGGTTGGGAAACACCATATATTTT. Encoded protein: CASAGGAGLGNTIYF.

This clone appeared a few times. The chain has TRBV10-1 and TRBJ2-3, with 8 bases fitting TRBD2. J lost 4 bases, V lost 6 bases, and 12 bases had no gene match. CDR3 length: 16 amino acids. Per the germline V gene, CDR1 is WNHNN and CDR2 is SYGVQD (reference sequence). The CDR3 bases are TGCGCCAGCAGCTCCAGCCAGCGGGAGTACGCAGATACGCAGTATTTT. Residues: CASSSSQREYADTQYF.

The V and J genes are TRBV30 and TRBJ2-2; the D is unclear. The V end lost 3 bases, the J end lost 4 bases, and 6 bases lay between the germline ends. Per the germline V gene, CDR1 is GTSNPN and CDR2 is SVGIG (reference sequence). CDR3 length equals 12 residues. This CDR3 reads CAWSPVTGELFF. The CDR3 region has the DNA TGTGCCTGGAGCCCAGTCACCGGGGAGCTGTTTTTT.

J is TRBJ2-1 and V is TRBV7-6; D possibly corresponds to TRBD2 (5 bases). The CDR3 contains 16 residues. Germline values: CDR1 SGHVS, CDR2 FNYEAQ. V was shortened by 1 base and J by 5 bases, with 15 bases between the two germline ends. As DNA, the CDR3 is TGTGCCAGCAGCTTAGAGGTCCTAGCCCCTGACAATGAGCAGTTCTTC. Its translation: CASSLEVLAPDNEQFF. Full variable domain (outside the CDR3, taken from reference TRBV7-6 and TRBJ2-1): GAGVSQSPRYKVTKRGQDVALRCDPISGHVSLYWYRQALGQGPEFLTYFNYEAQQDKSGLPNDRFSAERPEGSISTLTIQRTEQRDSAMYRCASSLEVLAPDNEQFFGPGTRLTVL.

The chain is built from TRBV13 and TRBJ2-7; TRBD2 matches 9 bases. Germline loops: CDR1 PRHDT, CDR2 FYEKMQ (reference sequence). CDR3 length: 15 residues. V dropped 5 bases and J dropped 5; count of bases not matched to a gene: 10. DNA of the CDR3: TGTGCCAGCAGCCCGCATAGCGGGAGTGAAGACGAGCAGTACTTC. It is translated as CASSPHSGSEDEQYF.

The chain employs TRBV2 and TRBJ2-3; D is undetermined. The CDR3 is 15 amino acids. Trimming left V 1 base short and J 1 base short, with 9 bases between. The germline V gene encodes CDR1 SNHLY and CDR2 FYNNEI. The CDR3 loop reads CASSEGGRGTDTQYF. For the CDR3, the DNA is TGTGCCAGCAGTGAAGGAGGTAGAGGCACAGATACGCAGTATTTT.

The chain's CDR3 is CASSLGAFYEQYF. The CDR3 region has the DNA TGTGCCAGCAGCTTGGGGGCCTTCTACGAGCAGTACTTC. The rearrangement joins TRBV5-6 to TRBJ2-7; D uncertain. This CDR3 spans 13 amino acids. Per germline, CDR1 SGHDT and CDR2 YYEEEE. V lost 0 bases, J lost 3 bases, and 7 bases lay in between.

CDR3 protein: CASSLTGVIYGYTF. CDR3 coding DNA: TGTGCCAGCTCATTGACAGGGGTGATCTATGGCTACACCTTC. V and J are TRBV18 and TRBJ1-2; 8 nucleotides match TRBD1. Unmatched junction bases numbered 6, after V lost 5 bases and J lost 4 bases. Germline-derived CDR1 and CDR2 are KGHSH and LQKENI. CDR3 size: 14 residues.